The entry below describes one T cell receptor beta chain. Its antigen remains unknown. This entry comes from a study of monozygotic twins with inflammatory bowel disease. Germline V gene lookup returns CDR1 SGHNT and CDR2 YYREEE (reference sequence). The length of the CDR3 is 14 residues. TCR libraries were prepared from 3,000 to 4,500 ng total RNA each. Researchers generated cDNA in eight separate reactions per sample. UMIs bearing a 6-nucleotide sample barcode were added through template switching. TCRdb re-called the 5' RACE reads and shows each CDR3 protein once, DNA omitted. The sample totals approximately 100,000 distinct CDR3 sequences; its top ten clones hold around 11%. Whole-study findings and limits: Inverse Simpson values showed less TCRbeta diversity in IBD patients than in their healthy co-twins.

The chain has TRBV5-4 and TRBJ1-2; TCRdb's assignment of TRBD1 cannot be checked, as there is no DNA. This TCR was sampled from a human donor with ulcerative colitis or Crohn's disease, or a healthy co-twin of an affected twin (not recorded which). Sample: blood. Here the CDR3 reads CASSLAGGGKGYTF.